What follows describes a single T cell receptor beta chain. This receptor's antigen is unknown. Nothing much larger sits one base from this clone, and base qualities are not available. These data belong to a study of blood T cell repertoires in COVID-19 (dated by TCRdb to 2018 to 2021). Study-level background: Samples covering the acute and convalescent phases of COVID-19 were provided by collaborators in the United States, Italy and Spain. Nearly every sample came with metadata listing a de-identified subject ID, COVID-19 status, age in years and sex. The samples were drawn from two sources: the first 160 participants of the ongoing ImmuneRACE study, and approximately 1,300 subjects contributed by 6 global collaborators. Deeply sampled blood TCRbeta repertoires from subjects exposed to, actively infected with, or recovered from COVID-19 were included in the dataset. The repertoires were released in a freely available public database intended as a resource for research on the immune response to SARS-CoV-2. The material from the prospective study consisted of cDNA or gDNA derived from T cells, B-cell-depleted T cells, or PBMCs. HLA class I and class II types, where available, came from metadata supplied by the sample provider rather than from assay-based typing. Findings and caveats that apply to the study as a whole: How much clinical and demographic metadata was included differed by source and by participant, and the metadata was provided uncurated.

TCRbeta CDR3 regions were amplified from genomic DNA using the immunoSEQ Assay, a bias-controlled multiplex PCR. The original methods were these. The number of nucleated cells in each sample was estimated by amplification of reference gene primers within the assay. To quantify the absolute abundance of each unique TCRbeta CDR3 rearrangement, sequence reads were collapsed and filtered. For each sample, productive Simpson clonality was calculated by taking the square root of Simpson's diversity index across productive rearrangements. The source is immuneACCESS, and TCRdb retained only in-frame sequences with V and J called. Part of the clones is not carried over; for the studies checked, unresolved V genes explain less than half of this, and the remainder is unexplained. V and J calls and clone size are copied from that table; D and trimming were computed from the DNA. The table for this sample lists 150,000 to 200,000 clones; nearly 90% of them were counted only once. Approximately 2.1% of the sample lies in the top ten.

The CDR3 has 15 amino acids, counting the end cysteine and phenylalanine. Only the CDR3 region is kept as DNA, spanning 45 bases read in frame from base 1. In the germline V gene, CDR1 corresponds to SGHVS and CDR2 to FNYEAQ. Trimmed from V: 5 bases; trimmed from J: 4 bases; junction bases lacking a gene match: 5. Participants in the prospective study were aged roughly 18 to 100 years, lived in about two dozen United States geographic areas, and enrolled through a virtual design. Cohort assignment in the prospective study relied on participant-reported clinical history from a screening survey and a study questionnaire. Each participant in the prospective study had whole blood, serum and a nasopharyngeal or oropharyngeal swab collected by mobile phlebotomists. Additional blood draws and questionnaires over an approximately 2-month period could optionally be provided by prospective study participants. Before DNA extraction, prospective study blood samples were shipped either frozen or at room temperature.

The sequence joins TRBV7-6 to TRBJ1-5; 10 bases in between match TRBD1. The TCR sequence derives from a woman aged 40 to 55 with acute COVID-19. The material sequenced was PBMCs or T cells enriched from blood (not recorded which). The nucleotide sequence is TGTGCCAGCAGCCCGGGACAGGGGATGAATCAGCCCCAGCATTTT. This encodes CASSPGQGMNQPQHF.